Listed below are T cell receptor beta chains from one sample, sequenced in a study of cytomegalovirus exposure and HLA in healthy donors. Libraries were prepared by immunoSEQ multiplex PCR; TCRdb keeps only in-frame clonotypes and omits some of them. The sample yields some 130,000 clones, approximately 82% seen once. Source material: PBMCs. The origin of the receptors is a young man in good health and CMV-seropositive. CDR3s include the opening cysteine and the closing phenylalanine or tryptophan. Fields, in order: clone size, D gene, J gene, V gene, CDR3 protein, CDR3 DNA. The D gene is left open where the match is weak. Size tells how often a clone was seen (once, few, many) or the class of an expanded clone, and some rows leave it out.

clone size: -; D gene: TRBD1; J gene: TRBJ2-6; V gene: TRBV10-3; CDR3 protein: CAISAGTGGSGANVLTF; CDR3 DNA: TGTGCCATCAGTGCCGGGACAGGGGGCTCTGGGGCCAACGTCCTGACTTTC
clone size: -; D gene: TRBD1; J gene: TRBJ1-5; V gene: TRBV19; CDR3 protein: CASSPSTGFQPQHF; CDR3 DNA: TGTGCCAGCAGTCCGTCGACAGGGTTTCAGCCCCAGCATTTT
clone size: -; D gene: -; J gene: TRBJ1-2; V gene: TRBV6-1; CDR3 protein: CASRALYGYTF; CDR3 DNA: TGTGCCAGCAGGGCCCTCTATGGCTACACCTTC
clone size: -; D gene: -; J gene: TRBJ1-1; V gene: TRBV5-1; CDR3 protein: CASSLTGNTEAFF; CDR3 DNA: TGCGCCAGCAGCTTGACAGGGAACACTGAAGCTTTCTTT
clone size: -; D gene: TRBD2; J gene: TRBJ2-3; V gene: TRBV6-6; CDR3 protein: CASSRVSGGRGDTQYF; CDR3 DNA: TGTGCCAGCAGTCGAGTCTCGGGGGGGCGCGGAGATACGCAGTATTTT
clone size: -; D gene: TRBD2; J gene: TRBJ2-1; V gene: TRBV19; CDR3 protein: CASSGTTNEQFF; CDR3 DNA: TGTGCCAGTAGCGGGACTACCAATGAGCAGTTCTTC
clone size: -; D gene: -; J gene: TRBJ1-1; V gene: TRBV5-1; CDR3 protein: CASSQIGGLNTEAFF; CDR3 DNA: TGCGCCAGCAGCCAGATAGGGGGTCTGAACACTGAAGCTTTCTTT
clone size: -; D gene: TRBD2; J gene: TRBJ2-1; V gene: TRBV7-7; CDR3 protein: CASSFRLAGYNEQFF; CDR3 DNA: TGTGCCAGCAGCTTTCGACTAGCGGGGTACAATGAGCAGTTCTTC
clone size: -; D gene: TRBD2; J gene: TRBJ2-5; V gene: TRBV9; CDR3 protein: CASSETSGPQETQYF; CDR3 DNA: TGTGCCAGCAGCGAGACTAGCGGGCCCCAAGAGACCCAGTACTTC
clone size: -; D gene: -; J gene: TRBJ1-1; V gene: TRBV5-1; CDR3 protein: CASSLGAMNTEAFF; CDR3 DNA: TGCGCCAGCAGCTTGGGGGCGATGAACACTGAAGCTTTCTTT
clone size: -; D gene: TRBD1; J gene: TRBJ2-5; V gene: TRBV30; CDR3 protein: CAWSPGDRSETQYF; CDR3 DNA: TGTGCCTGGAGTCCCGGGGACAGGTCAGAGACCCAGTACTTC
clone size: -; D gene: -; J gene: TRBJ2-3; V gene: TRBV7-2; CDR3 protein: CASSQKMGADTQYF; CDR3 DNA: TGTGCCAGCAGCCAAAAAATGGGAGCAGATACGCAGTATTTT
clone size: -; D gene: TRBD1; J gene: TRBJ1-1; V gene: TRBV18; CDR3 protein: CASSTAQGKAFF; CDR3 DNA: TGTGCCAGCTCAACAGCACAGGGGAAAGCTTTCTTT
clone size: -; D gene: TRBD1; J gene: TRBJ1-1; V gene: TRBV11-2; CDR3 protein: CASSRTGFGYTEAFF; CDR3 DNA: TGTGCCAGCAGCCGGACAGGGTTTGGTTACACTGAAGCTTTCTTT
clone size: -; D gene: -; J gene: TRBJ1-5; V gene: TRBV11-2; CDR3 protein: CASSPGGHQPQHF; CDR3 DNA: TGTGCCAGCAGCCCCGGAGGGCATCAGCCCCAGCATTTT
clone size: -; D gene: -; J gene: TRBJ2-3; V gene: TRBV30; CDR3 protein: CAWSLGGDQNTQYF; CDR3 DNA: TGTGCCTGGTCCCTCGGGGGTGATCAGAATACGCAGTATTTT
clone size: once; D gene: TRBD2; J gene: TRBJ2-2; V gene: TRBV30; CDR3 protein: CAWSKGRDTGELFF; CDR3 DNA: TGTGCCTGGAGTAAGGGGAGGGACACCGGGGAGCTGTTTTTT
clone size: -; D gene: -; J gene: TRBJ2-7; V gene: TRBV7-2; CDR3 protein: CASSLMTGYYEQYF; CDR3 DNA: TGTGCCAGCAGCCTCATGACAGGTTACTACGAGCAGTACTTC
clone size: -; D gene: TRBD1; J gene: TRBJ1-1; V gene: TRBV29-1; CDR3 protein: CSVGSDRDAFF; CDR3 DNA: TGCAGCGTGGGTTCGGACAGGGATGCTTTCTTT
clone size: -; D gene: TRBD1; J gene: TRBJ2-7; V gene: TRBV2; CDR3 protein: CASTGQGAWEQYF; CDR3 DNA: TGTGCCAGCACGGGACAGGGGGCGTGGGAGCAGTACTTC
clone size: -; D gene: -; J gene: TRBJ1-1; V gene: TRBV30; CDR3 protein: CAWRDRPNTEAFF; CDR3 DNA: TGTGCCTGGAGGGACAGACCGAACACTGAAGCTTTCTTT
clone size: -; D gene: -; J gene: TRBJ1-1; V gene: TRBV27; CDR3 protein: CASSPQGFGTEAFF; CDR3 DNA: TGTGCCAGCAGTCCCCAGGGTTTCGGCACTGAAGCTTTCTTT
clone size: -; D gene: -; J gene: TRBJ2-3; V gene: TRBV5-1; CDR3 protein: CASSLVAGTDTQYF; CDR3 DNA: TGCGCCAGCAGCTTGGTGGCAGGGACAGATACGCAGTATTTT
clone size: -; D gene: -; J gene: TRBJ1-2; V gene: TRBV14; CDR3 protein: CASSPPKSLNYGYTF; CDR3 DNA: TGTGCCAGCAGCCCCCCGAAGAGTCTTAACTATGGCTACACCTTC
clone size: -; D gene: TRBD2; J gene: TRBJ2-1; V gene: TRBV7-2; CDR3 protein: CASQLAGNSYNEQFF; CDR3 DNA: TGTGCCAGCCAATTAGCGGGAAACTCCTACAATGAGCAGTTCTTC
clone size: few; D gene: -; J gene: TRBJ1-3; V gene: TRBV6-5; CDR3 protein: CASSYGTTIYF; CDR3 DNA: TGTGCCAGCAGTTACGGGACAACCATATATTTT
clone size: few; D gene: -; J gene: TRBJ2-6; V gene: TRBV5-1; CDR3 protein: CASSSAGIGAGANVLTF; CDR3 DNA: TGCGCCAGCAGCTCCGCAGGGATTGGGGCTGGGGCCAACGTCCTGACTTTC
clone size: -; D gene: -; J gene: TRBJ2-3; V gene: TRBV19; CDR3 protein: CASSMAWDTQYF; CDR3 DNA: TGTGCCAGTAGTATGGCCTGGGATACGCAGTATTTT
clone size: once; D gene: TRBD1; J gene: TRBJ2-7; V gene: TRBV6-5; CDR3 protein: CASSNRGRGYEQYF; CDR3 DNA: TGTGCCAGCAGTAACAGGGGGCGCGGGTACGAGCAGTACTTC
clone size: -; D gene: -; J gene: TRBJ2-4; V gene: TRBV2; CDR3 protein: CASSLIFRVAKNIQYF; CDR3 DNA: TGTGCCAGCAGTTTAATCTTCAGGGTAGCCAAAAACATTCAGTACTTC
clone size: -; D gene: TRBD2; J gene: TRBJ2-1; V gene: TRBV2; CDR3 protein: CASSDLGLAGGNTYNEQFF; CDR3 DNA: TGTGCCAGCAGTGATCTGGGACTAGCGGGAGGGAACACCTACAATGAGCAGTTCTTC
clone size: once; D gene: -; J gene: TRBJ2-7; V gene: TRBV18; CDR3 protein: CASSPRLAGISYEQYF; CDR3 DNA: TGTGCCAGCTCACCTCGTTTGGCAGGGATCTCCTACGAGCAGTACTTC
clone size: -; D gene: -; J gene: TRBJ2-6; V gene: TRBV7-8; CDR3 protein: CASSSSFGANVLTF; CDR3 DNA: TGTGCCAGCAGCTCTAGTTTTGGGGCCAACGTCCTGACTTTC
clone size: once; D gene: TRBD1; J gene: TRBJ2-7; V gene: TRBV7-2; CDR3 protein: CASSIHGTGGYEQYF; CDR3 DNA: TGTGCCAGCAGCATCCACGGGACAGGGGGCTACGAGCAGTACTTC
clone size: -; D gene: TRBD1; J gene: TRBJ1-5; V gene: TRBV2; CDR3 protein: CASSEFDRGLGGGIQPQHF; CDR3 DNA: TGTGCCAGCAGTGAATTCGACAGGGGATTAGGAGGTGGGATCCAGCCCCAGCATTTT
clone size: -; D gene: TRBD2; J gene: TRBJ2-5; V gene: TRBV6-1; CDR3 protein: CASSELAGGPETQYF; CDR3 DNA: TGTGCCAGCAGTGAATTAGCGGGGGGGCCAGAGACCCAGTACTTC
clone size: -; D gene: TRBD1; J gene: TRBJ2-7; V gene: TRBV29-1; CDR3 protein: CSVGGGQGPYYEQYF; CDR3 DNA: TGCAGCGTTGGGGGGGGACAGGGCCCCTACTACGAGCAGTACTTC
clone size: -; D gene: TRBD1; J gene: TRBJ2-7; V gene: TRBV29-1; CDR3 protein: CSVSGTGGEQYF; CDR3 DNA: TGCAGCGTTTCCGGGACAGGGGGTGAGCAGTACTTC
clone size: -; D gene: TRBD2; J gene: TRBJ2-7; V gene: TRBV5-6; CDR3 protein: CASSQVGLAGAYSYEQYF; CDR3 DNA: TGTGCCAGCAGCCAAGTGGGACTAGCGGGGGCCTACTCCTACGAGCAGTACTTC
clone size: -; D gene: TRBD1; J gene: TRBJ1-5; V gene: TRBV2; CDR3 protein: CASRGQGLRGQPQHF; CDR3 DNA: TGTGCCAGCAGGGGACAGGGTTTAAGGGGACAGCCCCAGCATTTT
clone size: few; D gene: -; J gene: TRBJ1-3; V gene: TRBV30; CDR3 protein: CAWSFGNTIYF; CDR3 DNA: TGTGCCTGGAGCTTTGGAAACACCATATATTTT
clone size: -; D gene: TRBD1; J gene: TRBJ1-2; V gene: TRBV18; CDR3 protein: CASSLSDRVGYGYTF; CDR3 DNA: TGTGCCAGCTCACTGTCGGACAGGGTAGGCTATGGCTACACCTTC
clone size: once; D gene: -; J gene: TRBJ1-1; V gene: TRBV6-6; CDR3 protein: CASRWGGNTEAFF; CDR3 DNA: TGTGCCAGCAGATGGGGGGGGAACACTGAAGCTTTCTTT
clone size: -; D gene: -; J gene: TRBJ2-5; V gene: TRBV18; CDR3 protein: CASSPRSAKETQYF; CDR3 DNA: TGTGCCAGCTCACCACGGAGCGCCAAAGAGACCCAGTACTTC
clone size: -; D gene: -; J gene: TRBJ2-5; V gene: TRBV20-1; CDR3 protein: CSAGRETQYF; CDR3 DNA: TGCAGTGCTGGGAGGGAGACCCAGTACTTC
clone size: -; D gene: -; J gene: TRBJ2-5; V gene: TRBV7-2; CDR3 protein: CASSLAGRPKAGETQYF; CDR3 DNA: TGTGCCAGCAGCTTAGCGGGCAGGCCGAAGGCCGGAGAGACCCAGTACTTC
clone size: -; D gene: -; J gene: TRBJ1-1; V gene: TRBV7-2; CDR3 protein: CASSRRGNTEAFF; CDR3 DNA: TGTGCCAGCAGCCGTCGGGGGAACACTGAAGCTTTCTTT
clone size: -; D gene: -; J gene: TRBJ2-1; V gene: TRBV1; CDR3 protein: CTSSQDGEGGHNEQFF; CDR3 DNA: TGCACCAGCAGCCAAGATGGGGAAGGAGGACACAATGAGCAGTTCTTC
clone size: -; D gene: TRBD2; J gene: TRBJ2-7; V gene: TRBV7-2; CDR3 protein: CASSLALLSGGHSYEQYF; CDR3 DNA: TGTGCCAGCAGCTTAGCGCTTCTAAGCGGGGGGCACTCCTACGAGCAGTACTTC
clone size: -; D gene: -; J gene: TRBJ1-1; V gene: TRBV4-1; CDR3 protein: CASSPTGFMNTEAFF; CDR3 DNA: TGCGCCAGCAGCCCTACAGGGTTCATGAACACTGAAGCTTTCTTT
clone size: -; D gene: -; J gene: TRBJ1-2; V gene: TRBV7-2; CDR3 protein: CASSPTAFGIRSNYGYTF; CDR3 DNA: TGTGCCAGCAGCCCGACAGCCTTCGGCATTCGTTCTAACTATGGCTACACCTTC
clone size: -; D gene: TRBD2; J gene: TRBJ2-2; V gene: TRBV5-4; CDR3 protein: CASSLGGLAGDTGELFF; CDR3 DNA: TGTGCCAGCAGCTTGGGGGGACTAGCGGGGGACACCGGGGAGCTGTTTTTT
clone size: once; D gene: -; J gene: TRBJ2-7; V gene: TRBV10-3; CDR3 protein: CAIKNGGQNYEQYF; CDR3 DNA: TGTGCCATCAAAAACGGGGGACAGAACTACGAGCAGTACTTC
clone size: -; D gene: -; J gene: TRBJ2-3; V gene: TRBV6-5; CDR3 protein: CASSFSAGDTQYF; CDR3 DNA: TGTGCCAGCAGTTTCTCAGCAGGAGATACGCAGTATTTT